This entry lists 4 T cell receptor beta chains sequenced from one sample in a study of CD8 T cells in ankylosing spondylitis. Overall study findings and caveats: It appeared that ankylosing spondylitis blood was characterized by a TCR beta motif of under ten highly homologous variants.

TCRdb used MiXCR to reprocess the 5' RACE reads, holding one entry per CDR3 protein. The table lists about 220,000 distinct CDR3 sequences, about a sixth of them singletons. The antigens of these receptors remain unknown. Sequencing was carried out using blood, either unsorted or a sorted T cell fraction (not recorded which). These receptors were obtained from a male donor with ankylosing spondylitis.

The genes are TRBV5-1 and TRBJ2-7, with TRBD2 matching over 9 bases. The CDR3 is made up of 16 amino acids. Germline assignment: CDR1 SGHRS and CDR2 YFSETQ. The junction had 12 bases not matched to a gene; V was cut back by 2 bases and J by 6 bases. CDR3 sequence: CASSFWVAGVEAEQYF. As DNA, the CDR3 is TGCGCCAGCAGCTTTTGGGTAGCGGGAGTAGAAGCCGAGCAGTACTTC.

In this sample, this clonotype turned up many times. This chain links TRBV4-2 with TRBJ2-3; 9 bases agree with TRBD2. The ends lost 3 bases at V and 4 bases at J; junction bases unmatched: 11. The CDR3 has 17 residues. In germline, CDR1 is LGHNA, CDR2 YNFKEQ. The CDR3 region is CASSHDGGGAGADTQYF. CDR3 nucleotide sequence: TGTGCCAGCAGCCATGACGGCGGGGGGGCCGGGGCAGATACGCAGTATTTT.

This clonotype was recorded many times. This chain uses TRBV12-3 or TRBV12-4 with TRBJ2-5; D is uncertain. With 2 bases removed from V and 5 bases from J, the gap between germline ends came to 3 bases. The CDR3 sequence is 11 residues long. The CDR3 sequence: CASSLFETQYF. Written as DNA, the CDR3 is TGTGCCAGCAGTTTATTCGAGACCCAGTACTTC.

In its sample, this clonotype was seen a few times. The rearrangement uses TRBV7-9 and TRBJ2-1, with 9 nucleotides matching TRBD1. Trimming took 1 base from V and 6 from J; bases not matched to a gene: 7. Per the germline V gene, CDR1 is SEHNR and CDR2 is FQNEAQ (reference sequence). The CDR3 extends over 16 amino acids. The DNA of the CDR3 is TGTGCCAGCAGCTTAGTCCCGGGACAGGGTCCCAATGAGCAGTTCTTC. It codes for CASSLVPGQGPNEQFF.